This T cell receptor (beta chain) comes out of a study of T cell repertoires in cytomegalovirus infection. Whole-study context: Signatures in public TCR beta sequences pointed to both CMV infection and matching HLA type.

CDR3 length: 13 residues. The germline CDR1 and CDR2 sequences are LNHDA and SQIVND (reference sequence). V lost 3 bases and J lost 7, with 12 bases in between. As regards this clonotype: Its matching antigen is unknown.

Each CDR3 protein gets one entry after TCRdb re-called the reads with MiXCR. The profile shows more than 400,000 distinct CDR3 sequences, more than 20% of them singletons. Findings and limits, study-wide: The ex vivo response was dominated by HLA-C-restricted CMV-specific TCR beta clonotypes. Accumulated public TCR beta family frequency recognized individuals carrying CMV together with the relevant HLA.

This rearrangement joins TRBV19 to TRBJ1-1, with D uncertain. This TCR derives from a human donor in good health (CMV status not recorded). Some clones in this sample may be carry-over from other donors' samples. The sequenced sample consisted of PBMCs. CDR3 sequence reads: CASSMPSRFEAFF. The CDR3 DNA reads TGTGCCAGTAGTATGCCCTCGCGTTTTGAAGCTTTCTTT. Supplemented by reference TRBV19 and TRBJ1-1, the full variable domain reads DGGITQSPKYLFRKEGQNVTLSCEQNLNHDAMYWYRQDPGQGLRLIYYSQIVNDFQKGDIAEGYSVSREKKESFPLTVTSAQKNPTAFYLCASSMPSRFEAFFGQGTRLTVV.